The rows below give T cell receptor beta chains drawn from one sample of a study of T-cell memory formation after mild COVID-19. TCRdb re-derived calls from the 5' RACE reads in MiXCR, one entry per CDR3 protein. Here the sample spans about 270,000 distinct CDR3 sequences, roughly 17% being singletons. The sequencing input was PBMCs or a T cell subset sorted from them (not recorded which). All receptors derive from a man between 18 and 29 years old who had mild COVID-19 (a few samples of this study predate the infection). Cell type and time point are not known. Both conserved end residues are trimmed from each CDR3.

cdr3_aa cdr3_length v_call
ASSWYPFGQTMQETQY 16 TRBV7-9
AAGWGSNQPQH 11 TRBV12-3/TRBV12-4
ASSLMAPGGETQY 13 TRBV11-2
ASSLAEGETQY 11 TRBV7-9
ASSPGQGNQPQH 12 TRBV18
ASSRDRAMRDEQY 13 TRBV6-5
ASSVTSGSYNEQF 13 TRBV9
ASSYAQSGGPTDTQY 15 TRBV11-2
ASSPQSAGAETQY 13 TRBV27
ASRLDNQPQH 10 TRBV19
ASRQRDRADLSNQPQH 16 TRBV6-2/TRBV6-3
ASSQGRTGATDTQY 14 TRBV3-1
ASSPLGNTIY 10 TRBV4-1